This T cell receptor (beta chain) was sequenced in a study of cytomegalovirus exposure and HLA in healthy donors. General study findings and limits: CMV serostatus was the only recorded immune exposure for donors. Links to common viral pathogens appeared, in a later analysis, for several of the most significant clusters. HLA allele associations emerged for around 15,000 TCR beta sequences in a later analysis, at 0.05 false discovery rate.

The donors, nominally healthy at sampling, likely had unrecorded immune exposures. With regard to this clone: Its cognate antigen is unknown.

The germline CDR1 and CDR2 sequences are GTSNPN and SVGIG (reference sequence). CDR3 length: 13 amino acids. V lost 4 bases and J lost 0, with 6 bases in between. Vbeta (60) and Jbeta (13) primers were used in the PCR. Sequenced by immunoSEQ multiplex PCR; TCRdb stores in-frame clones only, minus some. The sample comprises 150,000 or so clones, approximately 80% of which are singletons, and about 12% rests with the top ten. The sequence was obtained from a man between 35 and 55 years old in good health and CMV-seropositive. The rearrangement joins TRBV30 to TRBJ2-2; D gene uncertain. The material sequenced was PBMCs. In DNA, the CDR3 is TGTGCCTGGAAGAGTTCGAACACCGGGGAGCTGTTTTTT. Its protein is CAWKSSNTGELFF.